This T cell receptor beta chain was profiled in a study of blood T cell repertoires in COVID-19. Study in general: PBMCs, B-cell-depleted T cells, or T cells were the source of the cDNA or gDNA that made up the material.

Trimming shortened V by 4 bases and J by 11 bases, and 17 bases separated the two germline ends. The CDR3 contains 13 residues. Original analysis: Amplification from reference gene primers served as the basis for estimated nucleated cell counts. Profiling relied on immunoSEQ multiplex PCR, and the TCRdb table lists in-frame clones only, not all of them. That table gives V, J and clone size, and the DNA gave D and trimming. This table has some 140,000 clones, 75% to 90% appearing once. The source of this sequence is a human donor in a cohort sampled during active COVID-19. The sample comprised peripheral blood. The chain employs TRBV12-3 or TRBV12-4 and TRBJ1-1, with D hard to call. The CDR3, as DNA: TGTGCCAGCAGTTATGTCTTGCGGGGAGAGGCTTTCTTT. Its protein is CASSYVLRGEAFF.